Presented here are 31 T cell receptor beta chains from one specimen sequenced in a study of blood T cell repertoires in COVID-19. Clones were sequenced by immunoSEQ multiplex PCR, and TCRdb holds only the in-frame ones, with some missing. Among 250,000 or so clones, approximately 91% were seen once, and the ten largest hold around 2.9%. What was sequenced was peripheral blood. All receptors derive from an older woman with acute or convalescent COVID-19.

V and J are TRBV2 and TRBJ2-3, with TRBD2 identical over 10 bases. CDR3 length equals 15 residues. From germline, CDR1 is SNHLY and CDR2 FYNNEI. Germline trimming cut 6 bases from V and 5 bases from J; bases unmatched to any gene: 8. The CDR3 DNA reads TGTGCCAGCAGCCTCAGGCTAGCGGGAGTAGATACGCAGTATTTT. Protein sequence: CASSLRLAGVDTQYF.

The V call is TRBV7-9, the J call TRBJ2-1; TRBD2 matches 12 bases. The CDR3 consists of 18 residues. The J segment lost 1 base and the V segment lost 0 bases, leaving 4 bases of the junction unmatched. Per germline, CDR1 SEHNR and CDR2 FQNEAQ (reference sequence). The CDR3 here is CASSLALAGGQSYNEQFF. The CDR3, as DNA: TGTGCCAGCAGCTTAGCGCTAGCGGGGGGGCAGTCCTACAATGAGCAGTTCTTC.

The CDR3 protein is CASSFRTDEKLFF. Written as DNA, the CDR3 is TGTGCCAGCAGCTTCCGGACTGATGAAAAACTGTTTTTT. The rearrangement links TRBV7-2 to TRBJ1-4, with D unclear. Trimming removed 3 bases at V and 6 bases at J, with 8 bases between. The CDR3 has 13 amino acids. Germline loops: CDR1 SGHTA, CDR2 FQGNSA.

The rearrangement joins TRBV25-1 to TRBJ1-1, with 8 bases fitting TRBD1. The trim removed 4 bases at V and 6 bases at J, leaving 7 bases unmatched. Germline CDR1 MGHDK, CDR2 SYGVNS. This CDR3 spans 14 amino acids. The CDR3 loop is CASSGTGLDAEAFF. The CDR3 DNA sequence: TGTGCCAGCAGTGGGACAGGGCTTGACGCTGAAGCTTTCTTT.

This chain connects TRBV20-1 to TRBJ1-1; tentative D call: TRBD1 (5 bases). V was shortened by 3 bases and J by 4 bases, with 12 bases between the two germline ends. This CDR3 spans 13 amino acids. CDR1 DFQATT and CDR2 SNEGSKA come from the germline V gene (reference sequence). The CDR3 DNA reads TGCAGTGCTAGTAGCAGGGAGGGCACTGAAGCTTTCTTT. Translating gives CSASSREGTEAFF.

The gene calls are TRBV5-4 and TRBJ2-3; 10 nucleotides line up with TRBD1. This CDR3 spans 16 amino acids. V lost 3 bases, J lost 4 bases, and 8 bases stayed unmatched. CDR1 is SGHNT, CDR2 YYREEE, per germline (reference sequence). The CDR3 bases are TGTGCCAGCAGCTCCCGGGACAGGGGCAATGCAGATACGCAGTATTTT. Its translation: CASSSRDRGNADTQYF.

The genes are TRBV9 and TRBJ1-4; possible D gene TRBD1, 5 bases. Between the trimmed V and J ends, which lost 3 bases and 5 bases, there was a span of 11 bases. The CDR3 totals 14 residues. The V gene's germline CDR1 is SGDLS and CDR2 YYNGEE. The CDR3 nucleotides are TGTGCCAGCAGCGCCGACAGTACCAATGAAAAACTGTTTTTT. This codes for CASSADSTNEKLFF.

This chain joins TRBV7-2 and TRBJ1-5, with D tentatively TRBD1 (6 bases). Between the trimmed V and J ends, which lost 6 bases and 0 bases, there was a span of 12 bases. Per the germline V gene, CDR1 is SGHTA and CDR2 is FQGNSA. There are 15 residues in the CDR3. CDR3: CASSPRQVSNQPQHF. The CDR3 nucleotides read TGTGCCAGCAGTCCCAGACAGGTTAGCAATCAGCCCCAGCATTTT.

This chain links TRBV4-1 with TRBJ1-6; tentative D call: TRBD1 (5 bases). Germline values: CDR1 MGHRA, CDR2 YSYEKL. V lost 0 bases and J 7 bases, leaving 7 bases between the germline ends. The CDR3 contains 14 residues. CDR3 bases: TGCGCCAGCAGCCAAGACAGGGCAAATTCACCCCTCCACTTT. Translation gives CASSQDRANSPLHF.

The chain couples TRBV11-2 to TRBJ2-2; TRBD2 is a possible D gene (5 bases). The ends were cut back, 5 bases at V and 5 bases at J, with 9 bases in the middle. There are 13 residues in the CDR3. The V gene's germline CDR1 is SGHAT and CDR2 FQNNGV. CDR3 DNA: TGTGCCAGCAGCCCCGCGGGTACCGGGGAGCTGTTTTTT. The encoded protein is CASSPAGTGELFF.

J is TRBJ2-3 and V is TRBV20-1; possible D gene TRBD2, 6 bases. Trimming removed 3 bases from V and 3 bases from J, with 16 bases in between. Germline V CDR1 and CDR2: DFQATT, SNEGSKA (reference sequence). The CDR3 is made up of 15 amino acids. The CDR3 spells CSASDSSALTDTQYF. DNA for the CDR3: TGCAGTGCTAGTGATTCTAGCGCACTGACAGATACGCAGTATTTT.

This chain uses TRBV19 with TRBJ2-7, with D tentatively TRBD2 (5 bases). The CDR3 spans 16 residues. In germline, CDR1 is LNHDA, CDR2 SQIVND (reference sequence). V lost 3 bases and J 3 bases, leaving 18 bases between the germline ends. CDR3 sequence reads: CASSMGVPTSVYEQYF. CDR3 DNA: TGTGCCAGTAGTATGGGAGTCCCAACTTCTGTCTACGAGCAGTACTTC.

The chain has TRBV5-1 and TRBJ1-1; no reliable D call. CDR1 and CDR2 from the germline V gene are SGHRS and YFSETQ. Trimming left V 2 bases short and J 9 bases short, with 17 bases between. The CDR3 is 14 residues long. The CDR3 region has the DNA TGCGCCAGCAGCTTCTCCGACCGGGGAGGGAAAGCTTTCTTT. This codes for CASSFSDRGGKAFF. The whole variable domain, remainder taken from reference TRBV5-1 and TRBJ1-1, is KAGVTQTPRYLIKTRGQQVTLSCSPISGHRSVSWYQQTPGQGLQFLFEYFSETQRNKGNFPGRFSGRQFSNSRSEMNVSTLELGDSALYLCASSFSDRGGKAFFGQGTRLTVV.

The rearrangement joins TRBV11-2 to TRBJ2-1; TRBD2 matches 13 bases. V was pared by 4 bases and J by 5 bases, with 5 bases of the junction left unmatched. The CDR3 totals 16 residues. Germline lookup yields CDR1 SGHAT and CDR2 FQNNGV. The CDR3 nucleotides read TGTGCCAGCAGCTCGCGGACTAGCGGGGGAGACAATGAGCAGTTCTTC. It specifies CASSSRTSGGDNEQFF.

This rearrangement joins TRBV27 to TRBJ1-1; D may be TRBD1 (6 bases). The CDR3 is made up of 11 amino acids. The germline V and J ends were trimmed by 5 bases and 10 bases, with 11 bases remaining between them. Germline V gene sequence: CDR1 MNHEY, CDR2 SMNVEV (reference sequence). The DNA of the CDR3 is TGTGCCAGCAGTGGGGGAGGGGGAGCTTTCTTT. Translating gives CASSGGGGAFF.

With respect to this clone: The same CDR3 can be traced to other DNA sequences in this sample. V usage is TRBV11-2 and J usage is TRBJ1-1; tentatively, D is TRBD1 (5 bases). CDR1 and CDR2 (germline): SGHAT, FQNNGV. V was cut by 6 bases and J by 1 base, with 9 bases left in between. This CDR3 has 13 amino acids. CDR3 residues: CASSLGGNTEAFF. CDR3 DNA: TGTGCCAGCAGTCTCGGGGGGAACACTGAAGCTTTCTTT.

The chain links TRBV7-8 to TRBJ2-7; D perhaps matches TRBD1 (5 bases). This CDR3 contains 15 residues. Germline V gene data show CDR1 as SGHVS and CDR2 as FQNEAQ. Trimming removed 8 bases from V and 5 bases from J, with 22 bases in between. In DNA, the CDR3 is TGTGCCAGCGGCAATACCTATTTAAAACAGGACGAGCAGTACTTC. Its protein product is CASGNTYLKQDEQYF.

This chain connects TRBV19 to TRBJ1-1; tentatively, D is TRBD1 (5 bases). V was shortened by 5 bases and J by 5 bases, with 21 bases between the two germline ends. The CDR3 has 16 residues. CDR1 is LNHDA, CDR2 SQIVND, per germline (reference sequence). CDR3 bases: TGTGCCAGTAGTCCCTTCCCAGGACGGTCAGGGACTGAAGCTTTCTTT. Translating it yields CASSPFPGRSGTEAFF.

The chain has TRBV3-1 (or the pseudogene TRBV3-2) and TRBJ1-1; a possible D gene is TRBD1 (5 bases). There are 14 residues in the CDR3. Trimming took off 6 bases at V and 3 bases at J, with 14 bases between the two ends. Germline values: CDR1 LGHDT, CDR2 YNNKEL (reference sequence). As DNA, the CDR3 is TGTGCCAGCAGTTCCAGGGTATCGGACACTGAAGCTTTCTTT. It translates to CASSSRVSDTEAFF.

CDR3 sequence (DNA): TGTGCCAGCTCAGCCGGGACAGGGGGCACTGGAAACACCATATATTTT. Translated: CASSAGTGGTGNTIYF. V usage is TRBV18 and J usage is TRBJ1-3, with TRBD1 matching over 12 bases. Germline CDR1 KGHSH, CDR2 LQKENI. V lost 5 bases, J lost 2 bases, and 4 bases stayed unmatched. CDR3 size: 16 residues.

In its sample, this clone was seen once. The chain joins TRBV2 to TRBJ2-3; 14 nucleotides line up with TRBD2. V lost 5 bases and J lost 0; bases outside the gene matches: 4. Germline V lookup: CDR1 SNHLY, CDR2 FYNNEI. This CDR3 region has 17 residues. The CDR3 DNA reads as TGTGCCAGCAGTAGACTAGCGGGAGGGGTAAGCACAGATACGCAGTATTTT. Translation: CASSRLAGGVSTDTQYF.

The chain employs TRBV5-4 and TRBJ1-2, with 7 bases aligning to TRBD1. The germline V gene encodes CDR1 SGHNT and CDR2 YYREEE (reference sequence). With V trimmed by 3 bases and J by 4 bases, 9 bases remained unmatched. The CDR3 has 15 amino acids. The CDR3: CASSSDRHLGYGYTF. The DNA of the CDR3 is TGTGCCAGCAGCTCGGACAGGCACCTAGGCTATGGCTACACCTTC.

This chain connects TRBV6-5 to TRBJ1-2; 8 nucleotides align to TRBD1. Germline V gives CDR1 MNHEY, CDR2 SVGAGI. The V and J ends lost 6 bases and 7 bases, in that order; junction bases with no gene match: 10. The CDR3 loop spans 14 amino acids. The CDR3 loop reads CASRRTGKDGGYTF. The CDR3 DNA reads TGTGCCAGCAGACGGACAGGGAAAGACGGTGGCTACACCTTC.

The chain uses TRBV7-9 and TRBJ1-1; no firm D call. The germline V gene encodes CDR1 SEHNR and CDR2 FQNEAQ (reference sequence). Trimming pared 4 bases from V and 1 base from J, leaving 10 bases between. The CDR3 covers 14 residues. CDR3 DNA sequence: TGTGCCAGCAGCTCCCGCCCGCGGAACACTGAAGCTTTCTTT. Protein: CASSSRPRNTEAFF.

The V call is TRBV3-1 (or the pseudogene TRBV3-2), the J call TRBJ2-1; 13 bases are shared with TRBD2. The length of the CDR3 is 20 residues. Germline V gives CDR1 LGHDT, CDR2 YNNKEL (reference sequence). J gave up 4 bases and V 0 bases, and 12 bases lay outside the gene matches. CDR3 in amino acids: CASSQDVLAGGPPPYNEQFF. For the CDR3, the DNA is TGTGCCAGCAGCCAAGATGTACTAGCGGGAGGGCCCCCCCCTTACAATGAGCAGTTCTTC.

V and J are TRBV6-2 or TRBV6-3 and TRBJ1-3; TRBD1 might be the D (6 bases). The CDR3 length is 17 residues. The V and J ends lost 2 bases and 0 bases respectively, with 14 bases between them. Germline CDR1 and CDR2: MNHEY and SVGEGT. The CDR3 region is CASSYLGQHHSGNTIYF. The DNA for the CDR3 is TGTGCCAGCAGTTACCTCGGACAGCATCACTCTGGAAACACCATATATTTT.

A word on this clone: The same CDR3 also results from other DNA sequences found in this sample. V and J are TRBV18 and TRBJ2-2, with 9 bases that match TRBD1. CDR3 length: 16 residues. J lost 1 base, V lost 0 bases, and 0 bases had no gene match. Per the germline V gene, CDR1 is KGHSH and CDR2 is LQKENI. The CDR3 DNA follows: TGTGCCAGCTCACCACCGGGACAGGGGAACACCGGGGAGCTGTTTTTT. Residues: CASSPPGQGNTGELFF.

The chain carries TRBV3-1 (or the pseudogene TRBV3-2) and TRBJ2-7, with 11 bases lining up with TRBD2. The trim removed 0 bases at V and 3 bases at J, leaving 7 bases unmatched. The CDR3 covers 17 residues. CDR1 and CDR2 (germline): LGHDT, YNNKEL (reference sequence). CDR3 nucleotide sequence: TGTGCCAGCAGCCAAGATCACCCGACTAGCGGGGTCTACGAGCAGTACTTC. The encoded protein is CASSQDHPTSGVYEQYF.

This chain connects TRBV27 to TRBJ1-6, with a weak D call TRBD1 (5 bases). CDR3 size: 16 residues. CDR1 and CDR2 from the germline V gene are MNHEY and SMNVEV (reference sequence). V dropped 5 bases and J dropped 7 bases, with 18 bases sitting between them. The CDR3 spells CASSQGWVGSNSPLHF. CDR3 in DNA: TGTGCCAGCAGTCAGGGCTGGGTGGGCTCGAATTCACCCCTCCACTTT.

This clone came up once. The chain is built from TRBV6-5 and TRBJ1-2; 7 positions match TRBD1. The CDR3 has 16 amino acids. Germline CDR1 MNHEY, CDR2 SVGAGI. After removal of 0 bases from V and 1 base from J, the junction contained 5 bases not matched to a gene. CDR3 sequence (DNA): TGTGCCAGCAGTTACTCGAGCCAGGGGGTTAACTATGGCTACACCTTC. Translated: CASSYSSQGVNYGYTF.

The chain couples TRBV6-5 to TRBJ1-1, with D possibly being TRBD1 (5 bases). V lost 7 bases, J lost 0 bases, and 15 bases lay in between. Germline V gene data show CDR1 as MNHEY and CDR2 as SVGAGI. The CDR3 is made up of 15 amino acids. DNA for the CDR3: TGTGCCAGCAATTATATGGGGCAAGTGAACACTGAAGCTTTCTTT. Amino acids: CASNYMGQVNTEAFF.